One and the same sample provided the 14 T cell receptor beta chains below, sequenced in a study of cytomegalovirus exposure and HLA in healthy donors (dated by TCRdb to about 2017). Library creation used the immunoSEQ multiplex PCR assay. A mixture of 60 forward primers for TCR Vbeta segments and 13 reverse primers for TCR Jbeta segments was used in the multiplex PCR. Entries here come from immuneACCESS through TCRdb and include only in-frame sequences with V and J called. Some clones fail to appear in such tables; in the studies checked, an unresolved V gene covers under half of the shortfall, and the cause of the remainder is unknown. The sample has 150,000 to 180,000 clones on record, about 75% of them singletons. The ten largest clones take up around 1.5% of the sample. The material sequenced was PBMCs. These receptors came from a man aged 18 to 29 in good health and CMV-seronegative.

The chain is built from TRBV30 and TRBJ1-3; no clear D gene. Germline V gene lookup returns CDR1 GTSNPN and CDR2 SVGIG (reference sequence). The germline V and J ends were trimmed by 5 bases and 0 bases, with 11 bases remaining between them. The CDR3 consists of 14 residues. The CDR3 bases are TGTGCCTGGGATCGCGGGGACTCTGGAAACACCATATATTTT. Translated, it gives CAWDRGDSGNTIYF.

The CDR3 DNA sequence: TGTGCCAGCAGACAGGGGACTAGCGGGACATACTTTTACAATGAGCAGTTCTTC. Translating it yields CASRQGTSGTYFYNEQFF. The gene calls are TRBV27 and TRBJ2-1, with TRBD2 matching over 13 bases. This CDR3 is 18 amino acids long. From germline, CDR1 is MNHEY and CDR2 SMNVEV (reference sequence). Germline trimming cut 6 bases from V and 4 bases from J; bases unmatched to any gene: 12.

This chain uses TRBV2 with TRBJ2-1, with TRBD2 matching 9 bases. This CDR3 contains 15 residues. J was trimmed by 2 bases and V by 6 bases; bases with no gene match: 5. Germline V gene lookup returns CDR1 SNHLY and CDR2 FYNNEI. Here the CDR3 DNA reads TGTGCCAGCAGGGTCGGACTAGCGCCCTACAATGAGCAGTTCTTC. Protein product: CASRVGLAPYNEQFF.

The V call is TRBV6-1, the J call TRBJ2-3, with TRBD2 identical over 8 bases. V gave up 2 bases and J gave up 2 bases; unmatched junction bases: 3. CDR1 and CDR2 (germline): MNHNS, SASEGT. The CDR3 is 15 residues long. CDR3 residues: CASSEQRESTDTQYF. The CDR3 DNA sequence: TGTGCCAGCAGTGAACAGCGGGAGTCCACAGATACGCAGTATTTT.

This clone has just a few counts. The CDR3 loop is CASSYSGTGYAGELFF. The CDR3 nucleotides are TGTGCCAGCAGTTACTCGGGGACAGGGTACGCCGGGGAGCTGTTTTTT. This sequence joins TRBV6-6 and TRBJ2-2; TRBD1 agrees at 9 bases. In germline, CDR1 is MNHNY, CDR2 SVGAGI (reference sequence). V dropped 0 bases and J dropped 6; count of bases not matched to a gene: 5. The CDR3 extends over 16 amino acids.

V and J are TRBV27 and TRBJ2-1; D is possibly TRBD2 (5 bases). This CDR3 region has 13 residues. With 3 bases removed from V and 7 bases from J, the gap between germline ends came to 10 bases. Per the germline V gene, CDR1 is MNHEY and CDR2 is SMNVEV (reference sequence). CDR3 nucleotide sequence: TGTGCCAGCAGTTTTACCGGGATGAATGAGCAGTTCTTC. Translating it yields CASSFTGMNEQFF.

The V and J genes are TRBV10-3 and TRBJ2-1; perhaps TRBD1 as D (5 bases). The V end lost 3 bases, the J end lost 8 bases, and 11 bases lay between the germline ends. There are 13 residues in the CDR3. CDR1 is ENHRY and CDR2 is SYGVKD in the germline V gene. The CDR3 reads CAISDRAGDEQFF. CDR3 coding DNA: TGTGCCATCAGTGACAGGGCCGGAGATGAGCAGTTCTTC.

This clone has a handful of counts. CDR3 in amino acids: CASSPSGRPSNEQFF. The CDR3 coding sequence is TGTGCCAGCAGCCCCAGCGGGAGGCCCTCCAATGAGCAGTTCTTC. The V and J genes are TRBV7-9 and TRBJ2-1; TRBD2 matches at 9 bases. V lost 5 bases to trimming and J lost 6 bases; unmatched junction nucleotides: 8. The CDR3 has 15 residues. The germline V gene has CDR1 SEHNR and CDR2 FQNEAQ (reference sequence).

The chain is built from TRBV10-3 and TRBJ1-4; D is undetermined. The ends were cut back, 4 bases at V and 4 bases at J, with 10 bases in the middle. CDR1 and CDR2 from the germline V gene are ENHRY and SYGVKD. The CDR3 spans 14 residues. The CDR3 DNA reads TGTGCCATCAGTGGAGGCAGATTTAATGAAAAACTGTTTTTT. It yields the protein CAISGGRFNEKLFF.

CDR3 sequence: CASEKGTGYQDEQFF. Here the CDR3 DNA reads TGTGCCAGCGAGAAGGGGACAGGGTACCAGGATGAGCAGTTCTTC. The chain joins TRBV6-1 to TRBJ2-1; the match to TRBD1 covers 9 bases. Germline V CDR1 and CDR2: MNHNS, SASEGT. The CDR3 has 15 amino acids. J lost 8 bases, V lost 8 bases, and 13 bases had no gene match.

V and J are TRBV19 and TRBJ2-3; no firm D call. Germline V gene data show CDR1 as LNHDA and CDR2 as SQIVND (reference sequence). This CDR3 comprises 13 residues. Deletions cut 5 bases from V and 6 bases from J, with 12 bases between. In DNA, the CDR3 is TGTGCCAGTAGTGGGCCCGTCCCCGATACGCAGTATTTT. This translates into CASSGPVPDTQYF. Full variable domain (remainder filled in from reference TRBV19 and TRBJ2-3): DGGITQSPKYLFRKEGQNVTLSCEQNLNHDAMYWYRQDPGQGLRLIYYSQIVNDFQKGDIAEGYSVSREKKESFPLTVTSAQKNPTAFYLCASSGPVPDTQYFGPGTRLTVL.

V is TRBV11-3 and J is TRBJ2-1; D may be TRBD1 (7 bases). Trimming pared 1 base from V and 5 bases from J, leaving 12 bases between. The CDR3 is made up of 15 amino acids. Germline V gene sequence: CDR1 SGHNT, CDR2 YENEEA. CDR3 sequence reads: CASSLGQGEDNEQFF. CDR3 DNA: TGTGCCAGCAGCTTAGGCCAGGGGGAGGACAATGAGCAGTTCTTC.

This clone has just one count. The rearrangement joins TRBV18 to TRBJ2-7, with 8 bases that match TRBD2. Germline CDR1 KGHSH, CDR2 LQKENI. The CDR3 is 15 residues long. The junction had 10 bases not matched to a gene; V was cut back by 2 bases and J by 7 bases. The DNA for the CDR3 is TGTGCCAGCTCACCAGAGGCTTTTCCTAGCGGGGAGCAGTACTTC. It encodes CASSPEAFPSGEQYF.

V usage is TRBV2 and J usage is TRBJ2-1; 8 nucleotides match TRBD1. CDR1 is SNHLY, CDR2 FYNNEI, per germline. Losses at the gene ends were 6 bases for V and 3 bases for J; bases not matched to a gene: 1. CDR3 length: 13 residues. The CDR3 is CASRDRDYNEQFF. CDR3 sequence (DNA): TGTGCCAGCAGGGACAGGGACTACAATGAGCAGTTCTTC.